This T cell receptor beta chain derives from a study of cytomegalovirus exposure and HLA in healthy donors. Across the study: Caucasian-associated ancestry cluster membership applied to less than 85% of some 400 genotyped donors. Study outcomes and limitations: It was only CMV serostatus that was available as immune exposure information. The CMV antigen specificity of a few CMV-associated chains was confirmed through in vitro analysis. An apparent linkage of common viral pathogens to several of the most significant clusters emerged in a later analysis.

With regard to this clone: Its antigen is not identified.

With V trimmed by 8 bases and J by 5 bases, 9 bases remained unmatched. The CDR3 has 14 residues. Germline V lookup: CDR1 WSHSY, CDR2 SAAADI. A multiplex PCR was run with 60 Vbeta primers and 13 Jbeta primers. The method was immunoSEQ multiplex PCR; TCRdb's version includes in-frame clones alone and lacks a portion of them. Of about 160,000 clones listed, around 84% are singletons. The receptor comes from a middle-aged woman in good health and CMV-seronegative. Sample: PBMCs. V usage is TRBV10-2 and J usage is TRBJ2-5; 9 positions match TRBD2. Here the CDR3 DNA reads TGCGCCAGCTCGCTTCTAGCGGGGCGGGAGACCCAGTACTTC. Its translation is CASSLLAGRETQYF.